This entry lists 18 T cell receptor beta chains sequenced from one sample in a study of blood T cell repertoires in COVID-19. Libraries were prepared by immunoSEQ multiplex PCR; TCRdb keeps only in-frame clonotypes and omits some of them. The table has roughly 380,000 clones, roughly 86% seen once; the top ten hold 0.95% to 1.1%. Sequencing was carried out using PBMCs or T cells enriched from blood (not recorded which). These receptors were obtained from a woman aged 25 to 39 who had been exposed to COVID-19.

The chain uses TRBV7-9 and TRBJ1-3; possibly TRBD1 for D (6 bases). The CDR3 has 14 residues. CDR1 is SEHNR and CDR2 is FQNEAQ in the germline V gene (reference sequence). The ends were cut back, 11 bases at V and 4 bases at J, with 18 bases in the middle. The DNA for the CDR3 is TGTGCCTCGCAAGGGGGAGACTCCGGAAACACCATATATTTT. Translation gives CASQGGDSGNTIYF.

This sequence joins TRBV9 and TRBJ2-7, with D perhaps matching TRBD1 (7 bases). The CDR3 is 11 residues long. Looked up from germline, CDR1 is SGDLS and CDR2 is YYNGEE. Trimming removed 5 bases at V and 8 bases at J, with 11 bases between. DNA of the CDR3: TGTGCCAGCAGTCAGGGGGGCAAGCAGTACTTC. It specifies CASSQGGKQYF. Combining the CDR3 with reference TRBV9 and TRBJ2-7 gives the whole variable domain DSGVTQTPKHLITATGQRVTLRCSPRSGDLSVYWYQQSLDQGLQFLIQYYNGEERAKGNILERFSAQQFPDLHSELNLSSLELGDSALYFCASSQGGKQYFGPGTRLTVT.

This clone came up a few times. The rearrangement uses TRBV6-5 and TRBJ2-7; 7 nucleotides match TRBD2. Germline V gene data show CDR1 as MNHEY and CDR2 as SVGAGI. V lost 4 bases to trimming and J lost 0 bases; unmatched junction nucleotides: 3. This CDR3 is built from 14 residues. CDR3 nucleotides: TGTGCCAGCAGTTCCGCGGGAGTCTCCTACGAGCAGTACTTC. This codes for CASSSAGVSYEQYF.

This sequence joins TRBV18 and TRBJ2-1, with TRBD2 matching 9 bases. The length of the CDR3 is 17 residues. J lost 8 bases, V lost 3 bases, and 14 bases had no gene match. CDR1 KGHSH and CDR2 LQKENI come from the germline V gene. DNA of the CDR3: TGTGCCAGCTCACCGCCAGTTAGCGGGAGAGGGGGCGATGAGCAGTTCTTC. Residues: CASSPPVSGRGGDEQFF. Together with reference TRBV18 and TRBJ2-1, the CDR3 gives the full variable domain: NAGVMQNPRHLVRRRGQEARLRCSPMKGHSHVYWYRQLPEEGLKFMVYLQKENIIDESGMPKERFSAEFPKEGPSILRIQQVVRGDSAAYFCASSPPVSGRGGDEQFFGPGTRLTVL.

The table lists this clone with a count of one. V gene TRBV14 combines with J gene TRBJ2-7, with 7 bases matching TRBD2. CDR1 and CDR2 (germline): SGHDN, FVKESK. The CDR3 is 17 residues long. Germline trimming cut 1 base from V and 0 bases from J; bases unmatched to any gene: 9. CDR3 bases: TGTGCCAGCAGCCAAGGGGAATTCGGGAGGTTCTCCTACGAGCAGTACTTC. It yields the protein CASSQGEFGRFSYEQYF.

The J gene is TRBJ2-1, the V gene TRBV6-5, with TRBD2 matching 10 bases. V trimming: 5 bases; J trimming: 12 bases; junction bases outside the gene matches: 7. This CDR3 region has 13 residues. The V gene's germline CDR1 is MNHEY and CDR2 SVGAGI. CDR3 protein: CASSPSSSGGQFF. CDR3 coding DNA: TGTGCCAGCAGTCCCTCCTCTAGCGGGGGGCAGTTCTTC.

J is TRBJ2-1 and V is TRBV20-1, with D possibly TRBD2 on 6 matching bases. This CDR3 region has 16 residues. The V and J ends lost 3 bases and 5 bases respectively, with 20 bases between them. Looked up from germline, CDR1 is DFQATT and CDR2 is SNEGSKA (reference sequence). The CDR3 nucleotides are TGCAGTGCTAGTAGCCCGGAGGAGGGGTTTAACAATGAGCAGTTCTTC. Residues: CSASSPEEGFNNEQFF.

V gene TRBV27 combines with J gene TRBJ1-6; unclear D gene. The CDR3 covers 16 residues. Germline assignment: CDR1 MNHEY and CDR2 SMNVEV (reference sequence). Trimming left V 4 bases short and J 8 bases short, with 18 bases between. The DNA for the CDR3 is TGTGCCAGCAGTTCAGCGCCCCTGGTAGCATATTCACCCCTCCACTTT. This translates into CASSSAPLVAYSPLHF.

V gene TRBV29-1 combines with J gene TRBJ2-5, with 10 positions matching TRBD2. With 3 bases clipped from V and 2 bases from J, the junction kept 3 bases outside the gene matches. The CDR3 is 14 residues long. Germline CDR1 and CDR2: SQVTM and ANQGSEA. CDR3 loop: CSVELAGVQETQYF. CDR3 nucleotide sequence: TGCAGCGTTGAGCTAGCGGGAGTTCAAGAGACCCAGTACTTC.

The chain combines TRBV19 with TRBJ2-1, with 8 nucleotides matching TRBD1. V gave up 3 bases and J gave up 6 bases; unmatched junction bases: 1. Looked up from germline, CDR1 is LNHDA and CDR2 is SQIVND (reference sequence). There are 13 residues in the CDR3. In DNA form, the CDR3 reads TGTGCCAGTAGTATCACAGGGGGCAATGAGCAGTTCTTC. It encodes CASSITGGNEQFF.

A remark on this clone: Other DNA sequences in this specimen translate into the identical CDR3. The chain links TRBV5-1 to TRBJ2-1, with 12 bases matching TRBD2. Looked up from germline, CDR1 is SGHRS and CDR2 is YFSETQ. The CDR3 runs 15 residues. V lost 4 bases and J lost 4; bases outside the gene matches: 3. The CDR3 sequence is CASSLLAGGYNEQFF. Written as DNA, the CDR3 is TGCGCCAGCAGCCTTCTAGCGGGGGGGTACAATGAGCAGTTCTTC.

This chain connects TRBV30 to TRBJ2-3; 12 nucleotides align to TRBD2. The germline V gene has CDR1 GTSNPN and CDR2 SVGIG (reference sequence). This CDR3 contains 19 residues. V lost 0 bases and J lost 0; bases outside the gene matches: 10. The CDR3 region has the DNA TGTGCCTGGAGTGTAGGGCTAGCGGGAGGGCCGCAGAGCACAGATACGCAGTATTTT. It specifies CAWSVGLAGGPQSTDTQYF.

The V call is TRBV7-6, the J call TRBJ2-5, with 8 bases lining up with TRBD1. Looked up from germline, CDR1 is SGHVS and CDR2 is FNYEAQ. V lost 3 bases, J lost 6 bases, and 9 bases stayed unmatched. CDR3 length equals 15 residues. The CDR3 spells CASSLRSGGGKTQYF. The CDR3 region has the DNA TGTGCCAGCAGCTTGCGGTCAGGGGGCGGGAAGACCCAGTACTTC.

The chain recombines TRBV27 with TRBJ2-1, with 9 bases that match TRBD1. The germline V gene has CDR1 MNHEY and CDR2 SMNVEV (reference sequence). This CDR3 is built from 14 residues. The V gene end was trimmed by 6 bases and the J gene end by 5 bases; junction bases not matched to a gene: 5. CDR3 DNA: TGTGCCAGCAGATGGACAGGGGAGCACAATGAGCAGTTCTTC. It specifies CASRWTGEHNEQFF.

This clone occurred once. This chain uses TRBV21-1 with TRBJ1-1; the table assigns TRBD1, which was not confirmed against the DNA. TRBV21-1 is termed a pseudogene. This CDR3 has 16 amino acids. The CDR3 reads CASSDRTGSRNTEAFF. The CDR3 DNA sequence: TGTGCCAGCAGCGACCGGACAGGGAGTCGGAACACTGAAGCTTTCTTT.

This clone was detected only a few times. The genes are TRBV3-1 (or the pseudogene TRBV3-2) and TRBJ2-2, with 10 bases that match TRBD2. The CDR3 totals 15 residues. Unmatched junction bases numbered 2, after V lost 4 bases and J lost 3 bases. Germline values: CDR1 LGHDT, CDR2 YNNKEL (reference sequence). The CDR3 nucleotides read TGTGCCAGCAGCCCTAGCGGGAGCTACACCGGGGAGCTGTTTTTT. Translating it yields CASSPSGSYTGELFF.

The chain joins TRBV29-1 to TRBJ2-1, with 7 bases matching TRBD2. This CDR3 has 14 residues. After removal of 8 bases from V and 7 bases from J, the junction contained 14 bases not matched to a gene. Germline CDR1 SQVTM, CDR2 ANQGSEA. The CDR3 sequence: CSNREASRGNEQFF. CDR3 in DNA: TGCAGCAACCGGGAGGCCTCGCGCGGGAATGAGCAGTTCTTC.

The chain couples TRBV28 to TRBJ1-2, with TRBD1 as a possible D gene (5 bases). Germline CDR1 reads MDHEN; CDR2 reads SYDVKM. The CDR3 sequence is 19 residues long. V was pared by 6 bases and J by 8 bases, with 34 bases between. The CDR3 nucleotides are TGTGCCAGCAGGCCGACAGATGGGTCCCAACCTGGATACCTGGGGGGCTACACCTTC. It codes for CASRPTDGSQPGYLGGYTF.